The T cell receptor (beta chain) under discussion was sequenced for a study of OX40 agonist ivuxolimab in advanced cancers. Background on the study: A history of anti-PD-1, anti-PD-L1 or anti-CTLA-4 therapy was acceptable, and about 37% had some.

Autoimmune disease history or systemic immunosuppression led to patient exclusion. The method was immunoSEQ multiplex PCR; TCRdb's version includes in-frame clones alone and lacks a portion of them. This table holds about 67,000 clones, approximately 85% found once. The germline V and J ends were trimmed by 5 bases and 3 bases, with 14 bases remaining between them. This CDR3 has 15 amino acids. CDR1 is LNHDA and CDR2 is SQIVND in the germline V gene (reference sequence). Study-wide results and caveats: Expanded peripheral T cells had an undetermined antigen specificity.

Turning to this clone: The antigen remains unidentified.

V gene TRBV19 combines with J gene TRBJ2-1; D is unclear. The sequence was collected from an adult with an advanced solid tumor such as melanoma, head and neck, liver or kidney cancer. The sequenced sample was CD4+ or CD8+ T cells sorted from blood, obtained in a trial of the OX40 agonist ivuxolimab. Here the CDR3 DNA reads TGTGCCAGTAGTCCGACCAGGACGGACTACAATGAGCAGTTCTTC. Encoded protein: CASSPTRTDYNEQFF.